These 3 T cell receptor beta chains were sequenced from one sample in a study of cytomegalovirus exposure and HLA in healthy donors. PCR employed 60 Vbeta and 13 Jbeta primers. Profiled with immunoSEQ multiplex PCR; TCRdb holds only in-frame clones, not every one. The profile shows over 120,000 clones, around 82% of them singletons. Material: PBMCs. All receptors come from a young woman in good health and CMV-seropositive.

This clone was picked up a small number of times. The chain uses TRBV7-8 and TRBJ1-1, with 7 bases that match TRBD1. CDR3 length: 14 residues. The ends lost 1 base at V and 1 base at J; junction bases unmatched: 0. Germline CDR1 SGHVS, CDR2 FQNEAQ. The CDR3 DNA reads TGTGCCAGCAGCTTAGGACAGGGGAACACTGAAGCTTTCTTT. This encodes CASSLGQGNTEAFF.

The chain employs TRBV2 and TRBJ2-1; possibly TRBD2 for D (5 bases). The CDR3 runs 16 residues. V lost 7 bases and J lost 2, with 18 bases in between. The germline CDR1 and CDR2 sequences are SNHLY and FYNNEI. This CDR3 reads CASTEIGLPTYNEQFF. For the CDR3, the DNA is TGTGCCAGCACGGAGATTGGACTCCCTACCTACAATGAGCAGTTCTTC.

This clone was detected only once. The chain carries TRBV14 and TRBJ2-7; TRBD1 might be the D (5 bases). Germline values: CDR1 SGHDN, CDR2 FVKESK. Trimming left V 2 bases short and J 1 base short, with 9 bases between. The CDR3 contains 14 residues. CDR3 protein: CASSQYQGSYEQYF. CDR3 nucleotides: TGTGCCAGCAGCCAATATCAGGGTTCCTACGAGCAGTACTTC.